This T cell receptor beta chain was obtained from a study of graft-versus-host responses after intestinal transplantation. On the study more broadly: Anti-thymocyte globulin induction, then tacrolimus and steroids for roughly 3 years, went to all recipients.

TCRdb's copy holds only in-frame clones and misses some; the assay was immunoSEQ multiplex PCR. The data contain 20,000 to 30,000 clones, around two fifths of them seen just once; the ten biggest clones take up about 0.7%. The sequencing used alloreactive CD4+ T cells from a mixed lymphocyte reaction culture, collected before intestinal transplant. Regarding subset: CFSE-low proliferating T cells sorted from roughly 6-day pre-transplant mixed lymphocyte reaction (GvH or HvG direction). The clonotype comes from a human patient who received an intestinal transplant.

The CDR3 here is CASFPGTSGSVHQETQYF. CDR3 coding DNA: TGCGCCAGCTTCCCCGGGACTAGCGGGAGCGTCCACCAAGAGACCCAGTACTTC. The chain recombines TRBV10-1 with TRBJ2-5, with 14 bases aligning to TRBD2. Trimming at V came to 8 bases and at J to 0 bases, leaving 11 bases not matched to a gene. This CDR3 comprises 18 residues. CDR1 is WNHNN and CDR2 is SYGVQD in the germline V gene (reference sequence).